Here is one T cell receptor (beta chain) with its context. Participants had their cohort set by participant-reported clinical history. These data come from a study of blood T cell repertoires in COVID-19. Study in general: Sites in the United States, Italy and Spain provided acute and convalescent COVID-19 samples. Sample material is recorded as cDNA or gDNA derived from T cells, B-cell-depleted T cells, or PBMCs.

Authors' methods: The assay estimated nucleated cells by amplifying reference gene primers. The method was immunoSEQ multiplex PCR; TCRdb's version includes in-frame clones alone and lacks a portion of them. D and trimming were read from the DNA, whereas the V and J calls and clone size are those reported in that table. In the table there are around 200,000 clones, roughly 85% of which are singletons. The specimen sequenced was PBMCs or T cells enriched from blood (not recorded which). The sequence was collected from a man between 35 and 55 years old who had recovered from COVID-19.

DNA for the CDR3: TGTGCCAGCGTGAGTTTGGCTGGAAACACCATATATTTT. This translates into CASVSLAGNTIYF. The chain is built from TRBV27 and TRBJ1-3; D unclear. This CDR3 is 13 amino acids long. V was clipped by 8 bases and J by 2 bases, with 10 bases between them. Germline assignment: CDR1 MNHEY and CDR2 SMNVEV (reference sequence).